This paragraph reports one T cell receptor beta chain. The specificity of this receptor is unknown. No much larger clonotype is one base removed from it; base qualities were not supplied. RNA was extracted from bulk unsorted tissue and checked for quality with a NanoDrop ND-1000 and an Agilent 2100. The normal lung samples consisted of distant non-tumor tissue collected more than 3 cm from the tumor edge. Newly diagnosed lung cancer patients without prior chemotherapy who had been admitted for thoracic surgery in China between August and November 2014 were enrolled as donors. The study excluded patients who had received radiotherapy or chemotherapy before or who had another cancer at the same time. Pieces of surgical tissue measuring roughly 1-2.3 cm3 were kept in RNAlater solution and stored at -80 degrees C until use. The data belong to a study of tumor and adjacent non-tumor tissue in lung cancer listed by TCRdb under 2018. General notes on the study: The cohort included around twelve adenocarcinoma, 2 squamous cell carcinoma and 1 small cell lung cancer patients. The 15 enrolled patients, of whom 10 were men and 5 were women, were aged about 30 to 80 years and were diagnosed with TNM stage I to III disease. A total of roughly 120,000,000 productive TCRbeta reads were generated by sequencing, corresponding to an average of about 4.17 million reads per sample. The study compared bulk TCRbeta repertoires between lung tumor tissue and matched distant non-tumor lung tissue from 15 or so lung cancer patients. More than 25 paired specimens, one tumor and one normal lung sample per patient, were profiled by TCRbeta CDR3 sequencing.

What the authors observed across the whole study: Because peripheral blood was not sequenced, blood TCRbeta repertoires in the lung cancer patients of the study were not examined. Younger patients had significantly higher TCR diversity, and higher tumor TCR diversity was associated with shorter overall and disease-free survival. Neither the sequencing platform nor unique molecular identifiers are mentioned in the methods. Only around 15 patients were included in the cohort, and the need for larger samples and more detailed clinical data was noted by the authors. The top 100 clones accounted for a significantly larger cumulative portion of the repertoire in normal lung than in tumor tissue. Tumor tissue showed significantly higher TCR diversity (inverse Simpson) than normal lung tissue, at about 400 vs 150 (P = 0.0075, Mann-Whitney U test).

The method was multiplex PCR. Sequencing relied on an Illumina HiSeq 2500. TCRbeta libraries were constructed through three rounds of nested PCR with primers (Table S4) according to protocols modified from ARM-PCR. Before sequencing, PCR products of 200-500 bp were cut from the gel and purified using the QIAquick gel extraction kit. In the source study's methods: Reads were cleaned using Trimmomatic, were merged into complete CDR3 sequences using FLASH, and were assigned to V(D)J germline segments using MiTCR. Clonal diversity was computed as the inverse Simpson's index with VDJtools. A read counted as productive if the sequence was in-frame and lacked a premature stop codon. The public reads were quality trimmed at Q25 with fastp and then assembled into clones with MiXCR by TCRdb, keeping productive beta chains. Each CDR3 protein appears once, grouped with its most common genes and DNA. The V and J calls follow TCRdb's processing rather than the paper's. The table for this sample lists over 40,000 distinct CDR3 sequences; 74% of them were counted only once. Together, the top ten hold 20% to 30% of the sample.

The CDR3 contains 13 residues, cysteine and phenylalanine counted. The CDR3 DNA has 39 bases and is translated from base 1. The V and J ends are trimmed by 10 bases and 1 base, leaving 11 bases between them. The germline V gene encodes CDR1 MNHEY and CDR2 SVGAGI. Specimen: distant non-tumor lung tissue. This clonotype originated in a woman in her fifties or sixties with non-small cell lung cancer. The chain links TRBV6-5 with TRBJ2-1; the D segment could be TRBD2, given 6 matching bases. The CDR3 corresponds to CATRDSSYNEQFF. In nucleotide form, the sequence is TGTGCCACGCGGGATAGTTCCTACAATGAGCAGTTCTTC.